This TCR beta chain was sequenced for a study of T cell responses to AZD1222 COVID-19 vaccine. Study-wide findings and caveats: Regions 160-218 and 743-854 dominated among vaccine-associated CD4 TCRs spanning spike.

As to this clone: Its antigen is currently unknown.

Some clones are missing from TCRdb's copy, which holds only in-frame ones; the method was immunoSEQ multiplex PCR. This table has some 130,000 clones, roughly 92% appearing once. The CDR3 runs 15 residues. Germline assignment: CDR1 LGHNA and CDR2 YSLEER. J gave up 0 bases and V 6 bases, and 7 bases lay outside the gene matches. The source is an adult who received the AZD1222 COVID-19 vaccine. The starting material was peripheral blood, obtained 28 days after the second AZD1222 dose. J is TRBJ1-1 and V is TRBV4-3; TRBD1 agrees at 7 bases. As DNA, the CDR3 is TGCGCCAGCAGGAGACAGGGAACCATGAACACTGAAGCTTTCTTT. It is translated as CASRRQGTMNTEAFF.